The present entry profiles one TCR beta chain with its context. Its antigen is undetermined. These data come from a study of CXCR3-negative and CXCR3-positive naive CD8 T cells. General study findings and limits: The study found comparably high diversity in both naive subsets and much lower diversity in memory CD8+ cells.

With UMI labels, 5' RACE was used to prepare the TRB cDNA libraries. One entry per CDR3 protein, without DNA, is what TCRdb gives after re-calling the 5' RACE reads. The sample totals some 130,000 distinct CDR3 sequences. In triplicate, each CD8+ T cell subset was sorted at more than 250,000 cells per replicate. CDR3 length equals 16 residues. This chain joins TRBV21-1 and TRBJ2-1; TCRdb returns TRBD2, unconfirmable since there is no DNA. TRBV21-1 is annotated as a pseudogene. Sequenced input: naive CXCR3- CD8+ T cells from blood. Subset of the sample: CD45RO-CCR7+CD27+CD95- naive CD8+ T cells lacking CXCR3 (TNR3-). This clonotype was sampled from a human donor in good health. Some clones in this sample may be carry-over from other donors' samples. The CDR3 here is CASMNVAGKSYNEQFF.